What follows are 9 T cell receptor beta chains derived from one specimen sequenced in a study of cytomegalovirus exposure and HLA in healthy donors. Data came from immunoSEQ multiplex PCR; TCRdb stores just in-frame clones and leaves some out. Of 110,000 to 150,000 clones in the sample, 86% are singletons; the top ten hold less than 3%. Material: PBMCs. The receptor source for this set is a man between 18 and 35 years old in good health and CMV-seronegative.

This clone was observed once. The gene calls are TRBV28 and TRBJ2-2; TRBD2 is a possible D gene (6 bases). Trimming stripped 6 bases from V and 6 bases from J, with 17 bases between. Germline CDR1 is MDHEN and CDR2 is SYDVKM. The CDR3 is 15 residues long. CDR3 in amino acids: CASSPPGSRPGELFF. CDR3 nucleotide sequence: TGTGCCAGCAGCCCCCCCGGGAGCAGGCCCGGGGAGCTGTTTTTT.

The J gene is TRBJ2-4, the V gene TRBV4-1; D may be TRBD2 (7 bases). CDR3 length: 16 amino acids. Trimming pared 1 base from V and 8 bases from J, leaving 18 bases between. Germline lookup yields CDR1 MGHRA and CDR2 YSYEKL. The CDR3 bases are TGCGCCAGCAGCCAAGGGGAGGGGGGCAGGGGATACATTCAGTACTTC. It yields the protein CASSQGEGGRGYIQYF.

The CDR3 protein is CASSAQLAGLTGELFF. CDR3 sequence (DNA): TGTGCCAGCAGTGCTCAACTAGCGGGGCTCACCGGGGAGCTGTTTTTT. The rearrangement links TRBV6-1 to TRBJ2-2; 10 bases map to TRBD2. The CDR3 has 16 amino acids. Trimming at V came to 4 bases and at J to 4 bases, leaving 6 bases not matched to a gene. The germline V gene has CDR1 MNHNS and CDR2 SASEGT.

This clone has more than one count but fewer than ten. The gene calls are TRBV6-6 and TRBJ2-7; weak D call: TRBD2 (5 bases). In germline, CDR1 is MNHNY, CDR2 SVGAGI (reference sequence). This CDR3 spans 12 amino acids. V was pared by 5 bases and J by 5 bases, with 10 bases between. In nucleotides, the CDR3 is TGTGCCAGCAGTATGGGAGTCGACGAGCAGTACTTC. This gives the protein CASSMGVDEQYF.

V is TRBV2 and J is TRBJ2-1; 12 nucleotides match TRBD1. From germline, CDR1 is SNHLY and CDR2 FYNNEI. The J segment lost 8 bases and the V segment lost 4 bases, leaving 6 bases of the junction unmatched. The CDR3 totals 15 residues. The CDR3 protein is CASSGGDRGPHEQFF. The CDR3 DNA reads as TGTGCCAGCAGTGGGGGGGACAGGGGGCCTCATGAGCAGTTCTTC.

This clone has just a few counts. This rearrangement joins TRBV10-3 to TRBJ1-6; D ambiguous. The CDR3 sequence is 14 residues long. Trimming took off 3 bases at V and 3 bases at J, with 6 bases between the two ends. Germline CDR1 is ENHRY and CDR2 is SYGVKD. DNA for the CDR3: TGTGCCATCAGTGACGCAGGCTATAATTCACCCCTCCACTTT. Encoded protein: CAISDAGYNSPLHF.

The CDR3 region is CASSFSRVGPLTTF. In DNA form, the CDR3 reads TGTGCCAGCAGTTTCTCCAGGGTAGGACCCCTAACCACCTTC. V is TRBV27 and J is TRBJ1-2; TRBD1 might be the D (5 bases). This CDR3 contains 14 residues. Germline loops: CDR1 MNHEY, CDR2 SMNVEV (reference sequence). Trimming pared 3 bases from V and 13 bases from J, leaving 21 bases between.

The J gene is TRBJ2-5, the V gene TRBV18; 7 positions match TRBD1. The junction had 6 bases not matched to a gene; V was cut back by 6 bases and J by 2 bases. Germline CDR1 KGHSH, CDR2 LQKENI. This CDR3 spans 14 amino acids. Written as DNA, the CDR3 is TGTGCCAGCTCCCCGGGACAGCCACAAGAGACCCAGTACTTC. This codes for CASSPGQPQETQYF.

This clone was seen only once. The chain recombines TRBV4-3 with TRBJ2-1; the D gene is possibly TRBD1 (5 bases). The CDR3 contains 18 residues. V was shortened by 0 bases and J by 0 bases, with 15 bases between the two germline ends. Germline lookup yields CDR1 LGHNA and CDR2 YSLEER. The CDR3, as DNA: TGCGCCAGCAGCCAAGATGGGGCATGGCAGAGCTCCTACAATGAGCAGTTCTTC. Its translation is CASSQDGAWQSSYNEQFF.